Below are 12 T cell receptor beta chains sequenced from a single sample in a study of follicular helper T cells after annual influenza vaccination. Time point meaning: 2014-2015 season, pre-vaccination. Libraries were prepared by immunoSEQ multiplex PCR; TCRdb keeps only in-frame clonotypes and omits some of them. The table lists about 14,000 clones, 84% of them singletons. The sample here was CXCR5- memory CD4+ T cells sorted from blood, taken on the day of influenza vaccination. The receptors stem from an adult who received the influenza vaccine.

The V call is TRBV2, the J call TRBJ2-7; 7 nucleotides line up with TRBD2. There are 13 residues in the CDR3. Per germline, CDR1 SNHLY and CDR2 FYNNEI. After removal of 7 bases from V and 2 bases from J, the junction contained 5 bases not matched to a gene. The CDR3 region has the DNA TGTGCCAGCAATTTGGGAGGGGCCTACGAGCAGTACTTC. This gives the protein CASNLGGAYEQYF.

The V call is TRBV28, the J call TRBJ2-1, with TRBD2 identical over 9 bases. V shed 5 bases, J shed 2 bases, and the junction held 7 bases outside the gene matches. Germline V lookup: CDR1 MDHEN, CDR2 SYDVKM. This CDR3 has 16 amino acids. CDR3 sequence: CASSPAGGGAYNEQFF. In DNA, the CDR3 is TGTGCCAGCAGTCCCGCCGGCGGGGGGGCCTACAATGAGCAGTTCTTC.

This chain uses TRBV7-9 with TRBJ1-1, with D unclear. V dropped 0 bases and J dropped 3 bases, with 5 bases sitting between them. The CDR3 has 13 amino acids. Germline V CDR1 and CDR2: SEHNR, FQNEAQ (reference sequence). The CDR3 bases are TGTGCCAGCAGCTTAGCTGCGGACACTGAAGCTTTCTTT. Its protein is CASSLAADTEAFF.

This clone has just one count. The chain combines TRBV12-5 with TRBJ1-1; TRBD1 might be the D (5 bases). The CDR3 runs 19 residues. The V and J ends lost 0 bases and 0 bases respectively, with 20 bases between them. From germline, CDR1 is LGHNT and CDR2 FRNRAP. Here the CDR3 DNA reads TGTGCTAGTGGTTTGGTACTAGGGGTCGGTAAAAACATGAACACTGAAGCTTTCTTT. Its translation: CASGLVLGVGKNMNTEAFF. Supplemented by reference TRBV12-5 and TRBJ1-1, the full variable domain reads DARVTQTPRHKVTEMGQEVTMRCQPILGHNTVFWYRQTMMQGLELLAYFRNRAPLDDSGMPKDRFSAEMPDATLATLKIQPSEPRDSAVYFCASGLVLGVGKNMNTEAFFGQGTRLTVV.

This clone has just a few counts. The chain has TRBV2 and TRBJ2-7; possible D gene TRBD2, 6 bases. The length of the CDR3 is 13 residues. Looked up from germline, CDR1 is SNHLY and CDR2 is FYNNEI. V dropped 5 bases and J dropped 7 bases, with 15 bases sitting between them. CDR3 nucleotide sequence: TGTGCCAGCAGTAGTATAGGGGACTGGGAGCAGTACTTC. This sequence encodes CASSSIGDWEQYF. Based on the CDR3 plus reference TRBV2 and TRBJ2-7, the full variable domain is EPEVTQTPSHQVTQMGQEVILRCVPISNHLYFYWYRQILGQKVEFLVSFYNNEISEKSEIFDDQFSVERPDGSNFTLKIRSTKLEDSAMYFCASSSIGDWEQYFGPGTRLTVT.

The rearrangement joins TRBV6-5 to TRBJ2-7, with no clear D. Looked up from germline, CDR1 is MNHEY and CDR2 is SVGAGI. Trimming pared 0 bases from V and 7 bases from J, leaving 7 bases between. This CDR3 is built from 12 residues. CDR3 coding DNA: TGTGCCAGCAGTTACTCCCCTCCGGAGCAGTACTTC. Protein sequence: CASSYSPPEQYF.

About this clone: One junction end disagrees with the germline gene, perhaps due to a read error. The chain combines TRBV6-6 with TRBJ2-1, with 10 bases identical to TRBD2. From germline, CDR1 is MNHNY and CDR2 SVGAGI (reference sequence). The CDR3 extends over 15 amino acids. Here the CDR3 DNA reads TGTGCCAGCAGTGACTCACTAGCGGGGTACAATGAGCAGTTCTTC. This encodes CASSDSLAGYNEQFF.

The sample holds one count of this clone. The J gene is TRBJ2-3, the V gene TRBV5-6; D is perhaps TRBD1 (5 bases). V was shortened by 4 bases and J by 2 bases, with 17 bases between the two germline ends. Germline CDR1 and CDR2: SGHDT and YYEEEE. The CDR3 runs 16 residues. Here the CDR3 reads CASSVKGFYYTDTQYF. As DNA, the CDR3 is TGTGCCAGCAGCGTCAAGGGGTTCTACTACACAGATACGCAGTATTTT.

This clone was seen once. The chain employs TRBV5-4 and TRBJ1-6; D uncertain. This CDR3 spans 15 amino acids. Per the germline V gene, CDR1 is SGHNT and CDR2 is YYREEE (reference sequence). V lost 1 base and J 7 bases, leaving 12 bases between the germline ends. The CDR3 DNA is TGTGCCAGCAGCTTGACCTCTTTGGGGAATTCACCCCTCCACTTT. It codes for CASSLTSLGNSPLHF.

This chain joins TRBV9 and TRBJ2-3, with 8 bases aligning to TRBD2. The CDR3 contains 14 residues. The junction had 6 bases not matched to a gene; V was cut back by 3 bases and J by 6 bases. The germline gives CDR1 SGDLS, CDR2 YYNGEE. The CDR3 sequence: CASSGGLAWDTQYF. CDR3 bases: TGTGCCAGCAGCGGAGGACTAGCTTGGGATACGCAGTATTTT. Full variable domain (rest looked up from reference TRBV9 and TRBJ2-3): DSGVTQTPKHLITATGQRVTLRCSPRSGDLSVYWYQQSLDQGLQFLIQYYNGEERAKGNILERFSAQQFPDLHSELNLSSLELGDSALYFCASSGGLAWDTQYFGPGTRLTVL.

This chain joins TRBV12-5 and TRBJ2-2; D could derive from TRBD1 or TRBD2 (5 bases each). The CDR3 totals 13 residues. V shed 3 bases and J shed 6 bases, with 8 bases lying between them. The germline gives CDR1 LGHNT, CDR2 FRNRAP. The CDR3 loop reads CASGFPGPGELFF. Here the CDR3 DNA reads TGTGCTAGTGGTTTCCCGGGGCCCGGGGAGCTGTTTTTT.

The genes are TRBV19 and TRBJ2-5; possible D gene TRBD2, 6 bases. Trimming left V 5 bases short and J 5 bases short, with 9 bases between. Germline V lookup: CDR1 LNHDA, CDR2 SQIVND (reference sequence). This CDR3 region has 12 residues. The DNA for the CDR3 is TGTGCCAGTAGTTCGGCGGGGGAGACCCAGTACTTC. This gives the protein CASSSAGETQYF.